In its sample, the clone carrying this T cell receptor (beta chain) was seen once. Participants' reported clinical history set cohort assignment. Donors in Cohort 3 who had recovered were those with two negative PCRs, healthcare professional clearance, or resolution of their symptoms. This specimen belongs to a study of blood T cell repertoires in COVID-19. Across the whole study: Spain, Italy and the United States supplied samples that represented acute and convalescent COVID-19.

In the source study's methods: It was from reference gene primer amplification that nucleated cell counts were estimated. Clones were sequenced by immunoSEQ multiplex PCR, and TCRdb holds only the in-frame ones, with some missing. Clone size and V and J calls were adopted from that table, with D and trimming inferred from the DNA. This sample has about 160,000 clones, with approximately 82% found just once. In germline, CDR1 is MDHEN, CDR2 SYDVKM. The CDR3 sequence is 13 residues long. V lost 4 bases, J lost 4 bases, and 3 bases stayed unmatched. The sequencing input was PBMCs or T cells enriched from blood (not recorded which). The J gene is TRBJ1-2, the V gene TRBV28; TRBD1 matches 7 bases. The TCR was taken from a man aged 55 to 70 who had recovered from COVID-19. The CDR3 here is CASSSGTAYGYTF. The CDR3 DNA sequence: TGTGCCAGCAGTTCCGGGACAGCCTATGGCTACACCTTC.